A selection of T cell receptor beta chains follows, all from one sample in a study of blood T cell repertoires in COVID-19. Only in-frame clones appear in the TCRdb table, and some are missing; sequencing was by immunoSEQ multiplex PCR. The sample holds 120,000 to 150,000 clones, roughly 90% seen once. The specimen was PBMCs or T cells enriched from blood (not recorded which). The receptor set was obtained from a woman younger than 45 with acute COVID-19. Each CDR3 is given with its conserved first and last residue. The order of the fields is D gene, J gene, clone size, CDR3 length, V gene, CDR3 protein, CDR3 DNA. The D gene is left open where the match is weak. Clone sizes are given selectively: once, few, many, or a class where the clone is expanded.

D gene: NA; J gene: TRBJ1-1; clone size: once; CDR3 length: 14; V gene: TRBV7-2; CDR3 protein: CASSYTGGFTEAFF; CDR3 DNA: TGTGCCAGCAGCTATACCGGGGGGTTCACTGAAGCTTTCTTT
D gene: TRBD1; J gene: TRBJ1-2; clone size: NA; CDR3 length: 15; V gene: TRBV5-4; CDR3 protein: CASYLNGQGDYGYTF; CDR3 DNA: TGTGCCAGCTACTTGAACGGACAGGGGGACTATGGCTACACCTTC
D gene: NA; J gene: TRBJ1-4; clone size: NA; CDR3 length: 12; V gene: TRBV9; CDR3 protein: CASRGRSEKLFF; CDR3 DNA: TGTGCCAGCAGGGGGCGCAGTGAAAAACTGTTTTTT
D gene: NA; J gene: TRBJ2-6; clone size: NA; CDR3 length: 18; V gene: TRBV9; CDR3 protein: CASSALQGPSSGANVLTF; CDR3 DNA: TGTGCCAGCAGCGCGTTACAGGGCCCGAGCTCTGGGGCCAACGTCCTGACTTTC
D gene: NA; J gene: TRBJ1-1; clone size: once; CDR3 length: 14; V gene: TRBV10-3; CDR3 protein: CAISEGGRVTEAFF; CDR3 DNA: TGTGCCATCAGTGAGGGGGGCAGGGTGACTGAAGCTTTCTTT
D gene: TRBD1; J gene: TRBJ1-2; clone size: many; CDR3 length: 15; V gene: TRBV28; CDR3 protein: CASSSSGTGRNGYTF; CDR3 DNA: TGTGCCAGCAGTTCCTCCGGGACAGGGCGGAATGGCTACACCTTC
D gene: NA; J gene: TRBJ2-2; clone size: few; CDR3 length: 15; V gene: TRBV6-6; CDR3 protein: CASIPPAENTGELFF; CDR3 DNA: TGTGCCAGCATCCCCCCAGCGGAAAACACCGGGGAGCTGTTTTTT
D gene: NA; J gene: TRBJ2-7; clone size: NA; CDR3 length: 14; V gene: TRBV27; CDR3 protein: CASREGGVTYEQYF; CDR3 DNA: TGTGCCAGCAGGGAGGGGGGGGTCACCTACGAGCAGTACTTC
D gene: TRBD1; J gene: TRBJ2-7; clone size: NA; CDR3 length: 15; V gene: TRBV3-1/TRBV3-2; CDR3 protein: CATPATHTGEYEQYF; CDR3 DNA: TGTGCCACCCCGGCGACGCACACAGGGGAGTACGAGCAGTACTTC
D gene: NA; J gene: TRBJ1-1; clone size: NA; CDR3 length: 15; V gene: TRBV18; CDR3 protein: CASSPRAGNDAEAFF; CDR3 DNA: TGTGCCAGCTCACCACGGGCAGGGAACGACGCTGAAGCTTTCTTT
D gene: NA; J gene: TRBJ1-1; clone size: NA; CDR3 length: 13; V gene: TRBV12-3/TRBV12-4; CDR3 protein: CASSLNGNTEAFF; CDR3 DNA: TGTGCCAGCAGTTTGAACGGGAACACTGAAGCTTTCTTT
D gene: TRBD1; J gene: TRBJ1-1; clone size: NA; CDR3 length: 17; V gene: TRBV18; CDR3 protein: CASSPPAAGGMNTEAFF; CDR3 DNA: TGTGCCAGCTCACCACCTGCGGCAGGGGGCATGAACACTGAAGCTTTCTTT
D gene: NA; J gene: TRBJ2-2; clone size: NA; CDR3 length: 13; V gene: TRBV3-1/TRBV3-2; CDR3 protein: CASRRENTGELFF; CDR3 DNA: TGTGCCAGTCGGAGGGAGAACACCGGGGAGCTGTTTTTT
D gene: NA; J gene: TRBJ2-1; clone size: NA; CDR3 length: 12; V gene: TRBV24-1; CDR3 protein: CATSDVGQTQLF; CDR3 DNA: TGTGCCACCAGTGATGTCGGACAGACCCAGCTCTTC
D gene: NA; J gene: TRBJ2-1; clone size: once; CDR3 length: 15; V gene: TRBV6-4; CDR3 protein: CASSEDREAYNEQFF; CDR3 DNA: TGTGCCAGCAGCGAAGACAGGGAGGCCTACAATGAGCAGTTCTTC
D gene: NA; J gene: TRBJ2-3; clone size: NA; CDR3 length: 15; V gene: TRBV5-4; CDR3 protein: CASSLGTTSTDTQYF; CDR3 DNA: TGTGCCAGCAGCTTGGGGACTACTAGCACAGATACGCAGTATTTT
D gene: TRBD1; J gene: TRBJ1-2; clone size: NA; CDR3 length: 14; V gene: TRBV3-1/TRBV3-2; CDR3 protein: CASSPLTGQDGYTF; CDR3 DNA: TGTGCCAGCAGCCCCCTGACAGGACAGGATGGCTACACCTTC
D gene: NA; J gene: TRBJ2-7; clone size: NA; CDR3 length: 15; V gene: TRBV5-6; CDR3 protein: CASSDSGTFAYEQYF; CDR3 DNA: TGTGCCAGCAGCGATTCCGGGACTTTTGCCTACGAGCAGTACTTC
D gene: NA; J gene: TRBJ2-7; clone size: NA; CDR3 length: 14; V gene: TRBV30; CDR3 protein: CAVQSGTPTEEQYF; CDR3 DNA: TGTGCCGTTCAATCCGGGACACCGACCGAGGAGCAGTACTTC
D gene: NA; J gene: TRBJ2-1; clone size: NA; CDR3 length: 14; V gene: TRBV3-1/TRBV3-2; CDR3 protein: CASSTKQSYNEQFF; CDR3 DNA: TGTGCCAGCAGCACGAAACAGTCCTACAATGAGCAGTTCTTC
D gene: NA; J gene: TRBJ2-3; clone size: NA; CDR3 length: 14; V gene: TRBV7-9; CDR3 protein: CASSLGGVTDTQYF; CDR3 DNA: TGTGCCAGCAGCTTAGGGGGGGTCACAGATACGCAGTATTTT
D gene: TRBD1; J gene: TRBJ1-1; clone size: NA; CDR3 length: 14; V gene: TRBV18; CDR3 protein: CASSPGQGNTEAFF; CDR3 DNA: TGTGCCAGCTCTCCGGGACAGGGGAACACTGAAGCTTTCTTT
D gene: NA; J gene: TRBJ1-2; clone size: NA; CDR3 length: 14; V gene: TRBV7-2; CDR3 protein: CASSSGSTNYGYTF; CDR3 DNA: TGTGCCAGCAGCTCGGGGAGTACTAACTATGGCTACACCTTC
D gene: TRBD2; J gene: TRBJ2-1; clone size: once; CDR3 length: 15; V gene: TRBV10-3; CDR3 protein: CATDIAGGSIDEQFF; CDR3 DNA: TGTGCCACCGATATAGCGGGAGGCTCTATTGATGAGCAGTTCTTC
D gene: NA; J gene: TRBJ1-2; clone size: NA; CDR3 length: 14; V gene: TRBV2; CDR3 protein: CASSVTEPSEGYTF; CDR3 DNA: TGTGCCAGCAGTGTTACTGAACCTTCCGAAGGCTACACCTTC
D gene: TRBD2; J gene: TRBJ2-5; clone size: NA; CDR3 length: 15; V gene: TRBV7-2; CDR3 protein: CASSSWTSGSETQYF; CDR3 DNA: TGTGCCAGCAGCTCCTGGACTAGCGGGAGCGAGACCCAGTACTTC
D gene: NA; J gene: TRBJ1-5; clone size: NA; CDR3 length: 15; V gene: TRBV28; CDR3 protein: CASSLSGGGNQPQHF; CDR3 DNA: TGTGCCAGCAGTTTATCTGGAGGGGGCAATCAGCCCCAGCATTTT
D gene: NA; J gene: TRBJ1-3; clone size: NA; CDR3 length: 13; V gene: TRBV9; CDR3 protein: CASSVDHGGPIYF; CDR3 DNA: TGTGCCAGCAGCGTAGACCACGGGGGGCCCATATATTTT
D gene: NA; J gene: TRBJ2-1; clone size: NA; CDR3 length: 14; V gene: TRBV28; CDR3 protein: CASSGTLGNNEQFF; CDR3 DNA: TGTGCCAGCAGTGGGACTCTGGGGAACAATGAGCAGTTCTTC
D gene: TRBD1; J gene: TRBJ1-6; clone size: few; CDR3 length: 16; V gene: TRBV6-5; CDR3 protein: CASSYTGQGLNSPLHF; CDR3 DNA: TGTGCCAGCAGTTACACCGGACAGGGGCTTAATTCACCCCTCCACTTT
D gene: NA; J gene: TRBJ2-7; clone size: few; CDR3 length: 13; V gene: TRBV6-2/TRBV6-3; CDR3 protein: CASSSQGTYEQYF; CDR3 DNA: TGTGCCAGCAGTTCGCAGGGAACCTACGAGCAGTACTTC
D gene: NA; J gene: TRBJ1-2; clone size: NA; CDR3 length: 12; V gene: TRBV6-5; CDR3 protein: CASSSGLLGYTF; CDR3 DNA: TGTGCCAGCAGTTCCGGACTCCTGGGCTACACCTTC
D gene: TRBD2; J gene: TRBJ2-7; clone size: few; CDR3 length: 17; V gene: TRBV27; CDR3 protein: CASRKDGLAGTSYEQYF; CDR3 DNA: TGTGCCAGCAGGAAAGATGGACTAGCGGGAACCTCCTACGAGCAGTACTTC
D gene: TRBD1; J gene: TRBJ1-5; clone size: NA; CDR3 length: 16; V gene: TRBV19; CDR3 protein: CASTQGAAYSNQPQHF; CDR3 DNA: TGTGCCAGCACACAGGGGGCCGCTTATAGCAATCAGCCCCAGCATTTT
D gene: TRBD2; J gene: TRBJ2-7; clone size: NA; CDR3 length: 17; V gene: TRBV28; CDR3 protein: CASSQGAGGPATYEQYF; CDR3 DNA: TGTGCCAGCAGTCAGGGAGCGGGAGGGCCCGCAACCTACGAGCAGTACTTC
D gene: TRBD1; J gene: TRBJ1-2; clone size: NA; CDR3 length: 17; V gene: TRBV4-1; CDR3 protein: CASSQERYGTGADGYTF; CDR3 DNA: TGCGCCAGCAGCCAAGAACGGTACGGGACAGGGGCAGATGGCTACACCTTC
D gene: TRBD2; J gene: TRBJ2-5; clone size: few; CDR3 length: 13; V gene: TRBV30; CDR3 protein: CAWSVIAGETQYF; CDR3 DNA: TGTGCCTGGAGTGTAATAGCGGGAGAGACCCAGTACTTC
D gene: NA; J gene: TRBJ1-4; clone size: once; CDR3 length: 13; V gene: TRBV11-3; CDR3 protein: CALGGAANEKLFF; CDR3 DNA: TGTGCCCTGGGGGGAGCTGCTAATGAAAAACTGTTTTTT
D gene: TRBD1; J gene: TRBJ1-3; clone size: NA; CDR3 length: 16; V gene: TRBV18; CDR3 protein: CASSPPATGAGNTIYF; CDR3 DNA: TGTGCCAGCTCACCTCCCGCTACAGGGGCAGGAAACACCATATATTTT
D gene: NA; J gene: TRBJ2-6; clone size: NA; CDR3 length: 16; V gene: TRBV4-3; CDR3 protein: CASSQEPGSGANVLTF; CDR3 DNA: TGCGCCAGCAGCCAAGAACCCGGGTCTGGGGCCAACGTCCTGACTTTC
D gene: TRBD1; J gene: TRBJ2-1; clone size: NA; CDR3 length: 15; V gene: TRBV4-3; CDR3 protein: CASSFRDRGYNEQFF; CDR3 DNA: TGCGCCAGCAGCTTCCGGGACAGGGGGTACAATGAGCAGTTCTTC
D gene: NA; J gene: TRBJ2-7; clone size: NA; CDR3 length: 13; V gene: TRBV28; CDR3 protein: CASSLPVVDEQYF; CDR3 DNA: TGTGCCAGCAGCCTTCCCGTAGTAGACGAGCAGTACTTC
D gene: TRBD2; J gene: TRBJ2-7; clone size: NA; CDR3 length: 16; V gene: TRBV6-2/TRBV6-3; CDR3 protein: CASSYSAASGTYEQYF; CDR3 DNA: TGTGCCAGCAGTTACTCTGCGGCTAGCGGCACCTACGAGCAGTACTTC
D gene: NA; J gene: TRBJ2-7; clone size: NA; CDR3 length: 11; V gene: TRBV6-2/TRBV6-3; CDR3 protein: CASSLLTEQYF; CDR3 DNA: TGTGCCAGCAGCCTACTCACCGAGCAGTACTTC
D gene: NA; J gene: TRBJ2-1; clone size: NA; CDR3 length: 16; V gene: TRBV5-1; CDR3 protein: CASSLAGLAKNNEQFF; CDR3 DNA: TGCGCCAGCAGCTTGGCCGGCCTAGCCAAAAACAATGAGCAGTTCTTC
D gene: TRBD1; J gene: TRBJ1-2; clone size: NA; CDR3 length: 13; V gene: TRBV7-9; CDR3 protein: CASSGQGAGGYTF; CDR3 DNA: TGTGCCAGCAGCGGACAGGGGGCAGGAGGCTACACCTTC
D gene: TRBD2; J gene: TRBJ2-5; clone size: NA; CDR3 length: 17; V gene: TRBV18; CDR3 protein: CASSQGLAGAPGETQYF; CDR3 DNA: TGTGCCAGCTCACAGGGGCTAGCGGGAGCTCCAGGGGAGACCCAGTACTTC
D gene: NA; J gene: TRBJ2-7; clone size: NA; CDR3 length: 13; V gene: TRBV27; CDR3 protein: CASSLGLLYEQYF; CDR3 DNA: TGTGCCAGCAGTTTAGGTCTACTTTACGAGCAGTACTTC
D gene: TRBD1; J gene: TRBJ1-3; clone size: NA; CDR3 length: 15; V gene: TRBV7-2; CDR3 protein: CASSRTGTSGNTIYF; CDR3 DNA: TGTGCCAGCAGTCGGACAGGGACCTCTGGAAACACCATATATTTT
D gene: NA; J gene: TRBJ2-2; clone size: NA; CDR3 length: 14; V gene: TRBV27; CDR3 protein: CASSSRELGGELFF; CDR3 DNA: TGTGCCAGCAGTTCCCGGGAGCTGGGCGGGGAGCTGTTTTTT
D gene: NA; J gene: TRBJ1-3; clone size: once; CDR3 length: 15; V gene: TRBV2; CDR3 protein: CASSVVRASGNTIYF; CDR3 DNA: TGTGCCAGCAGTGTTGTCAGGGCCTCTGGAAACACCATATATTTT
D gene: NA; J gene: TRBJ2-7; clone size: NA; CDR3 length: 15; V gene: TRBV4-3; CDR3 protein: CASSQDRVGPYEQYF; CDR3 DNA: TGCGCCAGCAGCCAAGATCGGGTAGGCCCCTACGAGCAGTACTTC
D gene: NA; J gene: TRBJ2-5; clone size: NA; CDR3 length: 14; V gene: TRBV9; CDR3 protein: CASSPRDYQETQYF; CDR3 DNA: TGTGCCAGCAGCCCGCGGGATTACCAAGAGACCCAGTACTTC
D gene: TRBD2; J gene: TRBJ2-1; clone size: NA; CDR3 length: 17; V gene: TRBV5-4; CDR3 protein: CASSRSGAEEGYNEQFF; CDR3 DNA: TGTGCCAGCAGCCGAAGCGGGGCGGAGGAGGGCTACAATGAGCAGTTCTTC